Sequencing of this T cell receptor beta chain was carried out in a study of OX40 agonist ivuxolimab in advanced cancers. Across the study: Ivuxolimab was administered intravenously to patients at 0.01 to 10 mg/kg every 2 weeks. There were three patients with partial responses, one having hepatocellular carcinoma and two cutaneous melanoma. Overall study findings and caveats: CD4+ and CD8+ T cells in blood underwent clonal expansion by week 6 at 0.1 to 3.0 mg/kg.

The CDR3 has 17 amino acids. The V gene end was trimmed by 3 bases and the J gene end by 5 bases; junction bases not matched to a gene: 13. Germline CDR1 and CDR2: MNHEY and SMNVEV (reference sequence). Repertoires were generated with immunoSEQ multiplex PCR, while TCRdb's copy carries only in-frame clones and drops some. Of about 89,000 clones listed, about 86% are singletons. Worth noting for this clone: The antigen is unknown.

The chain recombines TRBV27 with TRBJ2-7; TRBD1 agrees at 10 bases. The TCR comes from an adult with an advanced solid tumor such as melanoma, head and neck, liver or kidney cancer. The sequencing here drew on CD4+ or CD8+ T cells sorted from blood, taken in a trial of the OX40 agonist ivuxolimab. The DNA for the CDR3 is TGTGCCAGCAGTTTCGGTTCGGGAAGACAGGGGGCGAACGAGCAGTACTTC. Protein sequence: CASSFGSGRQGANEQYF.